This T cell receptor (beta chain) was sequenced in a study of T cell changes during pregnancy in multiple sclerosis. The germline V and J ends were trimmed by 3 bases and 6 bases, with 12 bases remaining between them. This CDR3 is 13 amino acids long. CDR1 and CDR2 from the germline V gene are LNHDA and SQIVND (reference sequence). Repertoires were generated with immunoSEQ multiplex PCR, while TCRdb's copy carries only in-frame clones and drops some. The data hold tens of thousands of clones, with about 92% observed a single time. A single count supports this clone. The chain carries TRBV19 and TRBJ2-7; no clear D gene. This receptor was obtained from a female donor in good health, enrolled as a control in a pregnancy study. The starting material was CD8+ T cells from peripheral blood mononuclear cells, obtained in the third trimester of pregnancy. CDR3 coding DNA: TGTGCCAGTAGTATGCCTATGTCGGGCGAGCAGTACTTC. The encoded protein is CASSMPMSGEQYF.